This T cell receptor (beta chain) was obtained from a study of T cell responses to AZD1222 COVID-19 vaccine. Profiled with immunoSEQ multiplex PCR; TCRdb holds only in-frame clones, not every one. Of about 130,000 clones listed, over 75% were seen once; the top ten hold about a fifth. The germline CDR1 and CDR2 sequences are MNHEY and SVGAGI. This CDR3 region has 15 residues. Trimming shortened V by 6 bases and J by 0 bases, and 12 bases separated the two germline ends. The chain links TRBV6-5 to TRBJ1-3; no definite D call. The sequence came from an adult in good health. Sequenced material: peripheral blood, taken on day 0 of AZD1222 vaccination. The CDR3 loop is CASRRGVLSGNTIYF. CDR3 bases: TGTGCCAGCAGACGGGGAGTCCTCTCTGGAAACACCATATATTTT.